What follows is one TCR beta chain and its context. There is no known antigen for this receptor. Qualities for individual bases were not recorded, and no much larger clone is one base off. The sample comes from a study of technical replicates of blood from a handful of donors (dated 2017 in TCRdb). Library creation used the immunoSEQ multiplex PCR assay. TCRdb holds this immuneACCESS table with in-frame rearrangements only. Some clones are missing; in checked studies, unresolved V genes explain under half, and the rest has no known cause. The sample table records 72,000 or so clones; approximately 93% of these occur just once. Together, the top ten hold about 0.4% of the sample. From the germline V gene, CDR1 is ENHRY and CDR2 is SYGVKD. V drops 6 bases and J drops 5 bases, leaving 10 bases in between. Counted from cysteine to phenylalanine, this CDR3 has 13 amino acids. The entry retains the CDR3 DNA only, 39 bases that are in frame from base 1.

The source material was T cells isolated from PBMCs. This TCR derives from a human donor in good health. Recombination connected TRBV10-3 to TRBJ1-4; a weak D assignment points to TRBD1 (6 bases agree). The sequenced DNA: TGTGCCATCAGGGACAGTGTCAATGAAAAACTGTTTTTT. Its protein is CAIRDSVNEKLFF.